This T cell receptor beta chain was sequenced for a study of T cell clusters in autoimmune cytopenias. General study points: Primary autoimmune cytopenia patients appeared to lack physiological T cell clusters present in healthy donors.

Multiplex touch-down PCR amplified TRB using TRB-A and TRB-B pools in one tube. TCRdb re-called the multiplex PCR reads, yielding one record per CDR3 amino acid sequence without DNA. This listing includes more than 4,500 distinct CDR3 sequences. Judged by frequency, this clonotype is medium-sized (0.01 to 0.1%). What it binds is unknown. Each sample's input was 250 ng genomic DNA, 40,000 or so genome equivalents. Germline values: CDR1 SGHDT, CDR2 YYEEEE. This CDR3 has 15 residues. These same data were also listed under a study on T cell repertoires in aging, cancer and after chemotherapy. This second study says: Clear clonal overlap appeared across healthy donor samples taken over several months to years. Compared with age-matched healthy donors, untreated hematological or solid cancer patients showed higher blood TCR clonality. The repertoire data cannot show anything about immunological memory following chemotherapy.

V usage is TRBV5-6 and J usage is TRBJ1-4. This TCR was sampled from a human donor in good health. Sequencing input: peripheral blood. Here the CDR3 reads CASSFWGRANEKLFF.